The rows below give T cell receptor beta chains drawn from one sample of a study of cytomegalovirus exposure and HLA in healthy donors. Produced via immunoSEQ multiplex PCR; TCRdb's table is partial and in-frame only. The sample lists about 140,000 clones, 65% to 80% occurring once. The sequenced sample consisted of PBMCs. The receptor source for this set is a man aged 40-50 years in good health and CMV-seronegative. The CDR3 runs from the conserved cysteine through the conserved F or W. Each record gives: J gene, clone size, V gene, D gene, CDR3 length, CDR3 protein, CDR3 DNA. The D gene is left open where the match is weak. Clone size appears in some rows only: once, few, many, or a class for an expanded clone.

TRBJ1-2 NA TRBV5-1 TRBD1 16 CASSTGQGINDYGYTF TGCGCCAGCAGCACCGGACAGGGGATAAATGACTATGGCTACACCTTC
TRBJ2-5 NA TRBV29-1 NA 14 CSVEDGDGQETQYF TGCAGCGTTGAAGACGGCGACGGGCAAGAGACCCAGTACTTC
TRBJ2-5 NA TRBV4-1 TRBD2 16 CASSQDKRGGGETQYF TGCGCCAGCAGCCAAGATAAGCGGGGGGGCGGCGAGACCCAGTACTTC
TRBJ1-5 NA TRBV7-9 NA 16 CASSQRGSGSIQPQHF TGTGCCAGCAGCCAGCGGGGATCAGGATCGATTCAGCCCCAGCATTTT
TRBJ1-2 NA TRBV4-1 NA 13 CASSQVLNYGYTF TGCGCCAGCAGCCAAGTACTGAACTATGGCTACACCTTC
TRBJ2-7 few TRBV4-1 NA 16 CASSQESGRGSYEQYF TGCGCCAGCAGCCAAGAGAGCGGCAGGGGCTCCTACGAGCAGTACTTC
TRBJ1-5 once TRBV30 TRBD1 13 CAWSRQGDQPQHF TGTGCCTGGAGCCGACAGGGGGATCAGCCCCAGCATTTT
TRBJ2-1 NA TRBV11-1 NA 16 CASSLDSSGFYNEQFF TGTGCCAGCAGCTTAGACTCCAGCGGGTTCTACAATGAGCAGTTCTTC
TRBJ2-7 NA TRBV29-1 NA 15 CSVERQDSNSYEQYF TGCAGCGTTGAGCGGCAGGACTCAAACTCTTACGAGCAGTACTTC
TRBJ2-6 NA TRBV11-1 NA 15 CASSRQDSGANVLTF TGTGCCAGCAGCCGCCAGGACAGTGGGGCCAACGTCCTGACTTTC
TRBJ2-5 NA TRBV5-1 TRBD1 15 CASSGRGQGRETQYF TGCGCCAGCAGCGGACGGGGACAGGGGAGGGAGACCCAGTACTTC
TRBJ1-1 NA TRBV29-1 NA 10 CSVGEAEAFF TGCAGCGTTGGGGAGGCTGAAGCTTTCTTT
TRBJ2-3 few TRBV9 TRBD2 17 CASSTREVAGSTDTQYF TGTGCCAGCAGCACCCGTGAGGTAGCGGGAAGCACAGATACGCAGTATTTT
TRBJ1-5 NA TRBV19 TRBD1 15 CASSTQGGGNQPQHF TGTGCCAGTAGTACCCAGGGGGGCGGCAATCAGCCCCAGCATTTT
TRBJ1-1 NA TRBV11-3 NA 13 CASSLNRDTEAFF TGTGCCAGCAGCTTAAATCGGGACACTGAAGCTTTCTTT
TRBJ1-2 NA TRBV5-1 NA 18 CASSQVPTHTQGTHGYTF TGCGCCAGCAGTCAAGTCCCAACTCACACCCAGGGGACCCATGGCTACACCTTC
TRBJ1-4 NA TRBV5-4 NA 15 CASSLASTTNEKLFF TGTGCCAGCAGCTTGGCCAGTACAACTAATGAAAAACTGTTTTTT
TRBJ1-4 NA TRBV6-6 TRBD1 14 CASRDRGQNEKLFF TGTGCCAGCAGGGACAGGGGACAAAATGAAAAACTGTTTTTT
TRBJ1-1 NA TRBV18 TRBD1 14 CASSGQGMDTEAFF TGTGCCAGCTCAGGACAGGGGATGGACACTGAAGCTTTCTTT
TRBJ2-1 NA TRBV11-1 TRBD2 19 CASSLGVAGLAAWGDEQFF TGTGCCAGCAGCTTAGGTGTAGCGGGACTAGCGGCCTGGGGAGATGAGCAGTTCTTC
TRBJ2-3 few TRBV6-5 TRBD1 14 CASRRDRYTDTQYF TGTGCCAGCAGAAGGGACAGATACACAGATACGCAGTATTTT
TRBJ1-2 once TRBV7-9 TRBD1 15 CASSLVGQGRDGYTF TGTGCCAGCAGCTTAGTAGGACAGGGCCGGGATGGCTACACCTTC
TRBJ2-3 few TRBV7-3 TRBD2 17 CASSLTQLAGDTDTQYF TGTGCCAGCAGCTTAACCCAACTAGCGGGAGACACAGATACGCAGTATTTT
TRBJ2-5 NA TRBV7-2 TRBD2 15 CASRTSGGAWETQYF TGTGCCAGCAGGACTAGCGGGGGGGCCTGGGAGACCCAGTACTTC
TRBJ2-7 NA TRBV7-2 TRBD1 16 CASSFITGDGSYEQYF TGTGCCAGCAGCTTTATCACAGGGGACGGCTCCTACGAGCAGTACTTC
TRBJ1-4 NA TRBV15 NA 16 CATSPGRGPPGEKLFF TGTGCCACCAGCCCTGGTCGTGGCCCTCCGGGGGAAAAACTGTTTTTT
TRBJ2-5 NA TRBV5-4 TRBD2 15 CASSWGLAEQETQYF TGTGCCAGCAGCTGGGGACTAGCGGAACAAGAGACCCAGTACTTC
TRBJ1-6 NA TRBV7-9 NA 12 CASVGSGSPLHF TGTGCCAGCGTGGGGAGCGGTTCACCCCTCCACTTT
TRBJ2-2 NA TRBV19 NA 15 CASSITPSAPGELFF TGTGCCAGTAGTATAACGCCTAGCGCTCCCGGGGAGCTGTTTTTT
TRBJ1-5 few TRBV4-3 TRBD1 14 CASSQGQGAEPQHF TGCGCCAGCAGCCAAGGACAGGGGGCCGAGCCCCAGCATTTT
TRBJ2-7 few TRBV7-8 TRBD2 16 CASSPAWTSGTYEQYF TGTGCCAGCAGCCCAGCGTGGACTAGCGGGACCTACGAGCAGTACTTC
TRBJ2-5 few TRBV7-2 TRBD1 17 CASSFPGQDMTQETQYF TGTGCCAGCAGCTTCCCGGGACAGGACATGACCCAAGAGACCCAGTACTTC
TRBJ2-3 NA TRBV4-1 NA 15 CASSPPTGMTDTQYF TGCGCCAGCAGCCCTCCTACAGGGATGACAGATACGCAGTATTTT
TRBJ1-5 NA TRBV10-3 NA 15 CAISVSGNSNQPQHF TGTGCCATCAGTGTTTCGGGGAACAGCAATCAGCCCCAGCATTTT
TRBJ2-1 NA TRBV11-3 TRBD2 16 CASSLGSGVFDNEQFF TGTGCCAGCAGCTTAGGCAGCGGGGTCTTCGACAATGAGCAGTTCTTC
TRBJ2-5 NA TRBV5-6 TRBD2 17 CASSLVGLAGAAETQYF TGTGCCAGCAGCTTGGTAGGGCTAGCGGGAGCTGCAGAGACCCAGTACTTC
TRBJ2-1 once TRBV9 TRBD2 17 CASSLGMAGGSYNEQFF TGTGCCAGCAGCCTAGGGATGGCGGGGGGGAGTTACAATGAGCAGTTCTTC
TRBJ2-1 NA TRBV7-6 TRBD2 16 CASSSDTSGGYNEQFF TGTGCCAGCAGCTCCGATACTAGCGGCGGCTACAATGAGCAGTTCTTC
TRBJ2-3 NA TRBV7-9 NA 15 CASSSTVLAADTQYF TGTGCCAGCAGCTCTACGGTACTAGCAGCAGATACGCAGTATTTT
TRBJ2-5 NA TRBV5-6 TRBD1 15 CASSWIRDSQETQYF TGTGCCAGCAGCTGGATCCGGGACAGTCAAGAGACCCAGTACTTC
TRBJ1-1 few TRBV30 TRBD1 16 CAWSAKGQGARTEAFF TGTGCCTGGAGCGCCAAGGGACAGGGGGCACGCACTGAAGCTTTCTTT
TRBJ2-1 NA TRBV27 TRBD2 15 CASSSATSGIDEQFF TGTGCCAGCAGTTCGGCGACTAGCGGGATCGATGAGCAGTTCTTC